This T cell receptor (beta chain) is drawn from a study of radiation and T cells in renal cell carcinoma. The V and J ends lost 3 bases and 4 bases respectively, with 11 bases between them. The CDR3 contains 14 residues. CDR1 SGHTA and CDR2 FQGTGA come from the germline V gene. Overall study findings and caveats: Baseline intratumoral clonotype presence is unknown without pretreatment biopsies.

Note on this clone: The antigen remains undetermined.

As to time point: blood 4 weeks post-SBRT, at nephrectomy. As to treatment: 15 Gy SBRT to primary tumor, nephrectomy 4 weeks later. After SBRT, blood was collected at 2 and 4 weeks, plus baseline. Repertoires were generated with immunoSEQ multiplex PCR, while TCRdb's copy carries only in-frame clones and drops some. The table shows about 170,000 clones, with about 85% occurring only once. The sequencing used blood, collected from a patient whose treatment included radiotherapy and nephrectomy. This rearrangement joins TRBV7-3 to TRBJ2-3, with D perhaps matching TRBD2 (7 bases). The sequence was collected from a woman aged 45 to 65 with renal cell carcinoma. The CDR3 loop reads CASSLGGHADTQYF. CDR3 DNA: TGTGCCAGCAGCTTGGGGGGGCACGCAGATACGCAGTATTTT.